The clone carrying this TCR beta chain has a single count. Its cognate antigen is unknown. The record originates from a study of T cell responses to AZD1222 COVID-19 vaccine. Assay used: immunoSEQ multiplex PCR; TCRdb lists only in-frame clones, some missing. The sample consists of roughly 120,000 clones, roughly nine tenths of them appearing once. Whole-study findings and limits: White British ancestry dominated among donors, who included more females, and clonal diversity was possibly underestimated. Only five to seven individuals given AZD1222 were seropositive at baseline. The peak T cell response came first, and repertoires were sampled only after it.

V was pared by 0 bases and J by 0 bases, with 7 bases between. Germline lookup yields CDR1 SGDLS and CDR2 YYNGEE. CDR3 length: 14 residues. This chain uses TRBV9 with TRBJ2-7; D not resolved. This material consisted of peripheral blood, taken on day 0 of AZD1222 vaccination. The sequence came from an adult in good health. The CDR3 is CASSVEESSYEQYF. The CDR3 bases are TGTGCCAGCAGCGTAGAGGAGAGCTCCTACGAGCAGTACTTC.